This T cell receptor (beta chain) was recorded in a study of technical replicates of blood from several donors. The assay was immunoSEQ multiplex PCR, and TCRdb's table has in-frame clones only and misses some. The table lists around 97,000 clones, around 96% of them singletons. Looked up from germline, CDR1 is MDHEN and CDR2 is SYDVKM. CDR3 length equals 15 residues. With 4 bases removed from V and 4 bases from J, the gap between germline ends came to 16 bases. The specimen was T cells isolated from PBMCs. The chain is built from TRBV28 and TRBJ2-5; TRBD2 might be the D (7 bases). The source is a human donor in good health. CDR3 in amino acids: CASSYLIRGAETQYF. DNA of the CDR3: TGTGCCAGCAGTTACTTGATTCGGGGGGCAGAGACCCAGTACTTC.